A selection of T cell receptor beta chains follows, all from one sample in a study of blood T cell repertoires in COVID-19. Libraries were prepared by immunoSEQ multiplex PCR; TCRdb keeps only in-frame clonotypes and omits some of them. The sample holds approximately 210,000 clones; about nine tenths are singletons and the top ten take roughly 10%. The sequencing input was peripheral blood. Receptors originate from a man between 45 and 60 years old with COVID-19, enrolled during active disease. Both conserved end residues are part of each CDR3. A D gene is named only where the DNA matches it firmly. Clone size is not always given. Where it is, it says once, few, many or a class for expanded clones.

d_gene	v_gene	j_gene	abundance	CDR3aa	CDR3nt
-	TRBV9	TRBJ2-1	-	CASSVLYEQFF	TGTGCCAGCAGCGTATTATATGAGCAGTTCTTC
-	TRBV11-2	TRBJ2-1	-	CASSLEQGLDNEQFF	TGTGCCAGCAGCTTAGAGCAGGGCCTGGACAATGAGCAGTTCTTC
-	TRBV6-2/TRBV6-3	TRBJ2-3	-	CASSPGVGRGETDTQYF	TGTGCCAGCAGCCCCGGGGTCGGGCGCGGGGAGACAGATACGCAGTATTTT
-	TRBV7-2	TRBJ1-6	-	CASSLDTGNSPLHF	TGTGCCAGCAGCCTCGACACAGGGAATTCACCCCTCCACTTT
-	TRBV6-5	TRBJ1-1	-	CASSLAGVTEAFF	TGTGCCAGCAGTCTAGCAGGGGTGACTGAAGCTTTCTTT
TRBD1	TRBV2	TRBJ2-5	-	CANTPGTTGMETQYF	TGTGCCAACACCCCTGGTACGACAGGGATGGAGACCCAGTACTTC
-	TRBV13	TRBJ2-2	-	CASSLAGLDTGELFF	TGTGCCAGCAGCTTAGCAGGGTTGGACACCGGGGAGCTGTTTTTT
TRBD1	TRBV7-2	TRBJ1-3	-	CASSLAGQMTWPGNTIYF	TGTGCCAGCAGCTTGGCGGGACAGATGACCTGGCCTGGAAACACCATATATTTT
TRBD2	TRBV15	TRBJ2-3	-	CATSRGPTSGTVDTQYF	TGTGCCACCAGCAGAGGCCCGACTAGCGGGACCGTAGATACGCAGTATTTT
TRBD1	TRBV5-1	TRBJ2-7	-	CASSLAGTAYEQYF	TGCGCCAGCAGCTTGGCCGGGACAGCCTACGAGCAGTACTTC
-	TRBV7-8	TRBJ2-7	-	CASSLEGRALYEQYF	TGTGCCAGCAGCTTAGAGGGCAGGGCGTTGTACGAGCAGTACTTC
TRBD1	TRBV7-3	TRBJ1-2	-	CASSTTGGDGYTF	TGTGCCAGCAGCACGACAGGGGGCGATGGCTACACCTTC
TRBD1	TRBV29-1	TRBJ1-2	-	CSAQGALYGYTF	TGCAGCGCCCAGGGGGCGCTGTATGGCTACACCTTC
-	TRBV6-5	TRBJ2-2	-	CASSQRPTETGELFF	TGTGCCAGCAGTCAACGACCGACTGAGACCGGGGAGCTGTTTTTT
TRBD1	TRBV19	TRBJ1-1	-	CASSIATGVTEAFF	TGTGCCAGTAGTATCGCGACAGGGGTAACTGAAGCTTTCTTT
TRBD2	TRBV9	TRBJ2-1	-	CASSVGREAYNEQFF	TGTGCCAGCAGCGTAGGGCGGGAGGCCTACAATGAGCAGTTCTTC
-	TRBV24-1	TRBJ1-5	-	CATSDPRRNQPQHF	TGTGCCACCAGTGATCCTAGACGGAATCAGCCCCAGCATTTT
TRBD2	TRBV3-1/TRBV3-2	TRBJ2-5	-	CASSPWRGGQETQYF	TGTGCCAGCAGCCCGTGGCGGGGGGGACAAGAGACCCAGTACTTC
-	TRBV30	TRBJ2-1	-	CAWSKESGYNEQFF	TGTGCCTGGAGTAAAGAGAGCGGCTACAATGAGCAGTTCTTC
TRBD2	TRBV9	TRBJ2-2	-	CASSPRLAGMNTGELFF	TGTGCCAGCAGCCCCCGACTAGCGGGGATGAACACCGGGGAGCTGTTTTTT
TRBD2	TRBV27	TRBJ2-7	once	CASSSSGLAGYEQYF	TGTGCCAGCAGTTCCTCGGGACTAGCGGGCTACGAGCAGTACTTC
-	TRBV5-6	TRBJ2-7	once	CASSLGLSSYEQYF	TGTGCCAGCAGCTTGGGTCTGAGCTCCTACGAGCAGTACTTC
-	TRBV18	TRBJ1-2	once	CASSPRRQSGYTF	TGTGCCAGCTCACCCCGGCGACAGTCTGGCTACACCTTC
-	TRBV6-5	TRBJ1-3	-	CASRSGFRGNTIYF	TGTGCCAGCCGGTCAGGGTTTCGTGGAAACACCATATATTTT
-	TRBV24-1	TRBJ1-2	-	CATSPDLCQRAIKWGYTF	TGTGCCACCAGTCCGGACTTATGTCAGCGGGCGATAAAGTGGGGCTACACCTTC
TRBD2	TRBV19	TRBJ2-1	-	CASSGSYSGSSYNEQFF	TGTGCCAGTAGTGGCAGTTATAGCGGGAGCTCCTACAATGAGCAGTTCTTC
TRBD2	TRBV6-5	TRBJ2-7	-	CASSVAGESYEQYF	TGTGCCAGCTCGGTAGCGGGGGAATCCTACGAGCAGTACTTC